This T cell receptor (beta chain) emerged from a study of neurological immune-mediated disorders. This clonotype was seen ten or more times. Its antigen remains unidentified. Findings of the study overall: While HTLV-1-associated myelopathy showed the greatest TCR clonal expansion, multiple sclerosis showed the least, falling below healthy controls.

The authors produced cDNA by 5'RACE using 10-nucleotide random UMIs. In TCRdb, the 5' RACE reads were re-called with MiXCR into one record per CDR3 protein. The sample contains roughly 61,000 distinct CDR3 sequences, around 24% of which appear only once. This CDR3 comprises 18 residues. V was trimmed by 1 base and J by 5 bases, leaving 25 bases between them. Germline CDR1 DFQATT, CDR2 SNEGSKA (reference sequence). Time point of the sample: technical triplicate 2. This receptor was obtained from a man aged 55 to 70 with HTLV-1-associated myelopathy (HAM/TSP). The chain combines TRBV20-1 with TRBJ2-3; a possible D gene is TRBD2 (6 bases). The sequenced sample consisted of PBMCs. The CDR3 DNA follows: TGCAGTGCTAGAGGGGACGGGAGTCGAGGTTACACATTAGATACGCAGTATTTT. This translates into CSARGDGSRGYTLDTQYF.